One and the same sample provided the 17 T cell receptor beta chains below, sequenced in a study of T cell responses to AZD1222 COVID-19 vaccine (dated by TCRdb to about 2021). The sample's time point label, decoded: baseline before first vaccination. The treatment or condition label for this specimen denotes: meningococcal conjugate vaccine given as trial control. The library was made by the immunoSEQ multiplex PCR assay. TCRdb stores this immuneACCESS table with in-frame sequences only. Part of the clones is absent; in the studies checked, under half of the shortfall reflects unresolved V genes, and no reason is known for the rest. Within this sample are 40,000 to 60,000 clones, with roughly three quarters of them counted one time only. 20% of the sample is taken by the ten largest. The input for sequencing was peripheral blood, taken on day 0 of MenACWY control vaccination. The receptors shown here come from an adult in good health.

Of note for this clone: The junction shows a germline mismatch at one end, possibly a read error. This chain links TRBV19 with TRBJ1-2; the D gene is possibly TRBD1 (6 bases). CDR3 length: 15 residues. The germline V gene has CDR1 LNHDA and CDR2 SQIVND (reference sequence). This CDR3 reads CASSLRRSGHPEWGF. DNA of the CDR3: TGTGCCAGTAGCCTACGAAGGTCGGGACATCCGGAGTGGGGCTTC.

The chain joins TRBV18 to TRBJ1-4; D remains ambiguous. The germline V gene encodes CDR1 KGHSH and CDR2 LQKENI. V was clipped by 0 bases and J by 3 bases, with 2 bases between them. The CDR3 is 13 residues long. This CDR3 reads CASSPPPNEKLFF. As DNA, the CDR3 is TGTGCCAGCTCACCACCGCCTAATGAAAAACTGTTTTTT.

This clone was detected only a few times. The chain employs TRBV6-2 or TRBV6-3 and TRBJ1-5; tentatively, D is TRBD1 (6 bases). Germline assignment: CDR1 MNHEY and CDR2 SVGEGT. This CDR3 has 14 amino acids. Trimming stripped 2 bases from V and 2 bases from J, with 7 bases between. CDR3 nucleotides: TGTGCCAGCAGTTACGAGGGGGGCAATCAGCCCCAGCATTTT. Translating gives CASSYEGGNQPQHF.

The chain has TRBV9 and TRBJ2-3; 9 nucleotides match TRBD1. Germline CDR1 is SGDLS and CDR2 is YYNGEE. V shed 10 bases and J 0 bases; nucleotides not matched to a gene: 12. The CDR3 consists of 16 residues. The CDR3 nucleotides read TGTGCCCTGCTCCCAGGGACAGGGAAGAGCACAGATACGCAGTATTTT. It yields the protein CALLPGTGKSTDTQYF.

The chain employs TRBV6-5 and TRBJ1-2, with 9 bases aligning to TRBD1. V was clipped by 5 bases and J by 7 bases; unmatched bases: 5. The CDR3 contains 13 residues. Germline values: CDR1 MNHEY, CDR2 SVGAGI. The CDR3 sequence is CASSQDRGGGYTF. The CDR3 bases are TGTGCCAGCAGTCAGGACAGGGGCGGTGGCTACACCTTC.

CDR3 in amino acids: CAARDTNEKLFF. The CDR3, as DNA: TGTGCCGCCCGGGACACTAATGAAAAACTGTTTTTT. The rearrangement links TRBV6-5 to TRBJ1-4, with a weak D call TRBD1 (5 bases). CDR1 and CDR2 from the germline V gene are MNHEY and SVGAGI. The CDR3 contains 12 residues. V was cut by 11 bases and J by 2 bases, with 9 bases left in between.

This sequence joins TRBV5-1 and TRBJ2-3; TRBD1 matches 12 bases. CDR1 and CDR2 (germline): SGHRS, YFSETQ. The junction had 3 bases not matched to a gene; V was cut back by 3 bases and J by 4 bases. This CDR3 region has 15 residues. The CDR3 coding sequence is TGCGCCAGCAGCTACGGGACAGGGGGCTCAGATACGCAGTATTTT. This translates into CASSYGTGGSDTQYF.

This chain joins TRBV9 and TRBJ1-2, with 8 bases identical to TRBD1. The germline V gene has CDR1 SGDLS and CDR2 YYNGEE. The ends lost 5 bases at V and 4 bases at J; junction bases unmatched: 7. The length of the CDR3 is 14 residues. This CDR3 reads CASRRQGSVYGYTF. DNA for the CDR3: TGTGCCAGCAGGAGACAGGGGAGCGTCTATGGCTACACCTTC. The complete variable domain, with remaining parts taken from reference TRBV9 and TRBJ1-2, reads DSGVTQTPKHLITATGQRVTLRCSPRSGDLSVYWYQQSLDQGLQFLIQYYNGEERAKGNILERFSAQQFPDLHSELNLSSLELGDSALYFCASRRQGSVYGYTFGSGTRLTVV.

The gene calls are TRBV11-2 and TRBJ2-7, with a possible D match to TRBD1 (7 bases). The V and J ends lost 4 bases and 2 bases respectively, with 18 bases between them. This CDR3 has 16 amino acids. Germline CDR1 and CDR2: SGHAT and FQNNGV. CDR3 nucleotides: TGTGCCAGCAGCTCCCTGACAGGGAGGCTGACCTACGAGCAGTACGTC. This sequence encodes CASSSLTGRLTYEQYV.

The chain has TRBV12-5 and TRBJ1-1, with 8 positions matching TRBD1. There are 15 residues in the CDR3. Germline assignment: CDR1 LGHNT and CDR2 FRNRAP. The V and J ends lost 2 bases and 7 bases, in that order; junction bases with no gene match: 9. CDR3: CASGLPNRGSDEAFF. The CDR3 nucleotides are TGTGCTAGTGGTTTGCCCAACAGGGGGTCAGATGAAGCTTTCTTT.

This sequence joins TRBV6-1 and TRBJ1-4; D ambiguous. Trimming took off 3 bases at V and 4 bases at J, with 18 bases between the two ends. The CDR3 extends over 17 amino acids. From germline, CDR1 is MNHNS and CDR2 SASEGT. Written as DNA, the CDR3 is TGTGCCAGCAGTGAGTGGGTGAAGGCTTTCATTAATGAAAAACTGTTTTTT. Translated: CASSEWVKAFINEKLFF.

This chain links TRBV5-1 with TRBJ2-1; D perhaps matches TRBD1 (6 bases). V lost 4 bases and J lost 1, with 12 bases in between. Looked up from germline, CDR1 is SGHRS and CDR2 is YFSETQ. The CDR3 is 15 residues long. The CDR3 loop is CASSPTGFSYNEQFF. CDR3 DNA: TGCGCCAGCAGCCCTACAGGGTTTTCCTACAATGAGCAGTTCTTC.

This clone showed up many times. The CDR3 spells CASSQDPSGTVNEQFF. The CDR3 DNA follows: TGTGCCAGCAGCCAAGACCCTAGCGGGACAGTCAATGAGCAGTTCTTC. The V and J genes are TRBV4-2 and TRBJ2-1; 9 positions match TRBD2. V lost 0 bases, J lost 6 bases, and 6 bases stayed unmatched. The CDR3 is 16 amino acids. Per the germline V gene, CDR1 is LGHNA and CDR2 is YNFKEQ.

The chain is built from TRBV28 and TRBJ2-5; 7 positions match TRBD1. The ends lost 6 bases at V and 3 bases at J; junction bases unmatched: 4. Germline V lookup: CDR1 MDHEN, CDR2 SYDVKM. The CDR3 has 13 amino acids. The CDR3 reads CASSPGTEETQYF. DNA for the CDR3: TGTGCCAGCAGCCCTGGGACAGAAGAGACCCAGTACTTC. Full variable domain (remainder filled in from reference TRBV28 and TRBJ2-5): DVKVTQSSRYLVKRTGEKVFLECVQDMDHENMFWYRQDPGLGLRLIYFSYDVKMKEKGDIPEGYSVSREKKERFSLILESASTNQTSMYLCASSPGTEETQYFGPGTRLLVL.

This sequence joins TRBV30 and TRBJ1-4; D is undetermined. The germline CDR1 and CDR2 sequences are GTSNPN and SVGIG (reference sequence). This CDR3 has 16 residues. The V and J ends lost 1 base and 8 bases respectively, with 20 bases between them. The DNA for the CDR3 is TGTGCCTGGAGTGCAAGTAAGGCCCTCGGAGGAGAAAAACTGTTTTTT. Protein product: CAWSASKALGGEKLFF.

The CDR3 DNA reads as TGTGCCAGCAGCTTTGTACTAGCGGCCGACAATGAGCAGTTCTTC. Translation: CASSFVLAADNEQFF. The genes are TRBV7-8 and TRBJ2-1; 8 nucleotides align to TRBD2. Germline lookup yields CDR1 SGHVS and CDR2 FQNEAQ. This CDR3 is built from 15 residues. The trim removed 3 bases at V and 5 bases at J, leaving 6 bases unmatched.

Only a few counts were recorded for this clone. This chain links TRBV20-1 with TRBJ1-1; 9 bases agree with TRBD1. J lost 8 bases, V lost 8 bases, and 3 bases had no gene match. The germline V gene has CDR1 DFQATT and CDR2 SNEGSKA (reference sequence). The CDR3 covers 10 residues. CDR3 sequence (DNA): TGCAGTCCTGGGACAGGGGAAGCTTTCTTT. Translation: CSPGTGEAFF.